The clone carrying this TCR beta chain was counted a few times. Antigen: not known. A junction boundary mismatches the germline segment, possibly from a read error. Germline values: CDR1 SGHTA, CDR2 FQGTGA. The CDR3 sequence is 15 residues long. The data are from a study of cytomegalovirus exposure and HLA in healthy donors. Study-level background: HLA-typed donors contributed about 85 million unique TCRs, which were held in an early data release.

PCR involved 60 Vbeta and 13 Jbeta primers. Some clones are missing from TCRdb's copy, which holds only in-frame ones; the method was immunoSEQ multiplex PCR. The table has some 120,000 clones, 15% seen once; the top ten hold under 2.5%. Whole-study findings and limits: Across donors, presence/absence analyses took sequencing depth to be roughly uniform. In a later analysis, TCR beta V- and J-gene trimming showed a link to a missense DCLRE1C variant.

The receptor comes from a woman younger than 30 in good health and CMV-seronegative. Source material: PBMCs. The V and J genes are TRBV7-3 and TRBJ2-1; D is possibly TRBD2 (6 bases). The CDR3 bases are TGTGCCAGCAACTTAAACCCTAGCGTCCTGCGGGAGCAGTTCTTC. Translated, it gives CASNLNPSVLREQFF. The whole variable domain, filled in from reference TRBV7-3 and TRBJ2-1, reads GAGVSQTPSNKVTEKGKYVELRCDPISGHTALYWYRQSLGQGPEFLIYFQGTGAADDSGLPNDRFFAVRPEGSVSTLKIQRTERGDSAVYLCASNLNPSVLREQFFGPGTRLTVL.